This T cell receptor beta chain was recorded in a study of shared clonotypes between healthy human individuals. This CDR3 is built from 14 residues. V was pared by 3 bases and J by 4 bases, with 9 bases between. CDR1 is SGHTA, CDR2 FQGNSA, per germline. The study drew its donors from healthy HIV-negative adults without recent acute infections or vaccinations. Only in-frame clones appear in the TCRdb table, and some are missing; sequencing was by immunoSEQ multiplex PCR. The data show hundreds of thousands of clones, roughly three quarters seen once. This TCR was recovered from a middle-aged woman in good health. Some clones in this sample may be carry-over from other donors' samples. The chain links TRBV7-2 to TRBJ2-2; D perhaps matches TRBD1 (5 bases). Sequenced sample: PBMCs. The CDR3 bases are TGTGCCAGCAGCTTGGAAAGGGGCACCGGGGAGCTGTTTTTT. It translates to CASSLERGTGELFF. Full variable domain (outside the CDR3, taken from reference TRBV7-2 and TRBJ2-2): GAGVSQSPSNKVTEKGKDVELRCDPISGHTALYWYRQSLGQGLEFLIYFQGNSAPDKSGLPSDRFSAERTGGSVSTLTIQRTQQEDSAVYLCASSLERGTGELFFGEGSRLTVL.